There are a few counts of the clone carrying this T cell receptor beta chain. Its antigen is still unknown. Trimming took off 0 bases at V and 2 bases at J, with 18 bases between the two ends. The CDR3 has 17 amino acids. Germline CDR1 is SGHRS and CDR2 is YFSETQ. The data belong to a study of T cells after yellow fever vaccination. Overall study findings and caveats: Re-detected after boosting: most primary clones, 96% of CD4 and 80% to 90% of CD8. Although the secondary response was weaker, it peaked faster, at day 5 versus 15.

Synthesis of TCR cDNA relied on 5'RACE template switching, which attached a universal primer site and UMIs. TCRdb processed the 5' RACE reads anew with MiXCR; each CDR3 protein has one entry. The data contain under 550,000 distinct CDR3 sequences, roughly a fifth of them seen just once; the ten biggest clones take up approximately 16%. Sequenced here: PBMCs, sampled roughly 20 days after the first yellow fever vaccination. The clonotype originates from a man aged 18 to 35 who received the YFV17D yellow fever vaccine. This chain connects TRBV5-1 to TRBJ2-7; a weak D match, TRBD1 (6 bases). CDR3 coding DNA: TGCGCCAGCAGCTTGGAGGGGGTTGGGACATTGCCCTACGAGCAGTACTTC. Its translation is CASSLEGVGTLPYEQYF.